Listed here are 3 T cell receptor beta chains from one sample, sequenced in a study of post-analysis software for immune sequencing data. TCR beta cDNA libraries included unique molecular identifiers. TCRdb reprocessed the PCR reads with MiXCR, giving one entry per CDR3 protein. Altogether 600,000 to 700,000 distinct CDR3 sequences are present, roughly three fifths being singletons, with the ten largest covering approximately 10%. The study's findings and limits: TRBV5-6, TRBV5-1 and TRBV20-1 were among four or five TRBV segments more frequent in patients than controls.

Antigens for these TCRs are unknown. The sequenced material came from blood. The receptors come from a girl aged 2-10 years with multiple sclerosis.

This rearrangement joins TRBV6-1 to TRBJ2-1; 11 nucleotides agree with TRBD2. Germline V gene data show CDR1 as MNHNS and CDR2 as SASEGT. V was clipped by 4 bases and J by 7 bases; unmatched bases: 12. This CDR3 region has 17 residues. The CDR3 DNA reads TGTGCCAGCAGTGGCCAGCCCCTAGCGGGAGGAAGGAATGAGCAGTTCTTC. This translates into CASSGQPLAGGRNEQFF.

This chain connects TRBV7-9 to TRBJ2-5; 7 bases line up with TRBD1. The CDR3 is 14 amino acids. V lost 5 bases and J lost 4; bases outside the gene matches: 7. Germline CDR1 is SEHNR and CDR2 is FQNEAQ (reference sequence). The CDR3 region has the DNA TGTGCCAGCAGCCATTGGACAGGTCCAGAGACCCAGTACTTC. This translates into CASSHWTGPETQYF.

The gene calls are TRBV20-1 and TRBJ1-2; 9 nucleotides line up with TRBD1. The CDR3 extends over 15 amino acids. The germline V gene encodes CDR1 DFQATT and CDR2 SNEGSKA (reference sequence). With 5 bases clipped from V and 8 bases from J, the junction kept 15 bases outside the gene matches. CDR3 in DNA: TGCAGTGCTTCTCGACAGGGGGGATATGGTTCGGGCTACACCTTC. This encodes CSASRQGGYGSGYTF.